This T cell receptor (beta chain) came from a study of cytomegalovirus exposure and HLA in healthy donors. Study overall: Drawn from HLA-typed donors, roughly 87 million unique TCRs were held in an early data release.

Study observations and caveats: Fewer N-insertions than the approximately 700-donor mean were reportedly shown by an Asian-associated ancestry cluster in a later analysis. Researchers reported in a later analysis that a missense DCLRE1C variant was tied to TCR beta V- and J-gene trimming.

On this clone itself: Antigen specificity is unknown.

A multiplex PCR was run with 60 Vbeta primers and 13 Jbeta primers. This table comes from immunoSEQ multiplex PCR, and its TCRdb copy is limited to in-frame clones, with some not included. The repertoire holds about 120,000 clones, with around three quarters as singletons. The CDR3 contains 15 residues. Per germline, CDR1 MNHEY and CDR2 SVGAGI. V shed 0 bases, J shed 5 bases, and the junction held 4 bases outside the gene matches. Sequenced: PBMCs. The chain uses TRBV6-5 and TRBJ2-7, with TRBD1 matching over 10 bases. The clonotype comes from a man aged 25-45 years in good health and CMV-seropositive. CDR3 DNA sequence: TGTGCCAGCAGTTACTCTGGGACAGGGGACCACGAGCAGTACTTC. Amino acid sequence: CASSYSGTGDHEQYF.